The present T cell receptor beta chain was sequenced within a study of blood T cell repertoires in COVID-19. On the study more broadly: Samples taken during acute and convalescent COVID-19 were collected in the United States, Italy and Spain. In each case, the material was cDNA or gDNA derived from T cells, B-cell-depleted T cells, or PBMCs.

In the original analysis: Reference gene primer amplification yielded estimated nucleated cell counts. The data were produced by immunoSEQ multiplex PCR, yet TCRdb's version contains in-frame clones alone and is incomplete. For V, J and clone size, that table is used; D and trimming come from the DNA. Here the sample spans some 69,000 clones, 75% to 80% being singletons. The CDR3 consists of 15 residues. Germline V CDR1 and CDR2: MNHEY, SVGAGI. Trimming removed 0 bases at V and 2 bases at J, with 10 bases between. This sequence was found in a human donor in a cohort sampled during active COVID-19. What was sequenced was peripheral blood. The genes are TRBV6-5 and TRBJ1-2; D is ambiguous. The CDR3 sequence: CASSYSRVVNYGYTF. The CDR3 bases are TGTGCCAGCAGTTACTCGAGGGTGGTGAACTATGGCTACACCTTC.